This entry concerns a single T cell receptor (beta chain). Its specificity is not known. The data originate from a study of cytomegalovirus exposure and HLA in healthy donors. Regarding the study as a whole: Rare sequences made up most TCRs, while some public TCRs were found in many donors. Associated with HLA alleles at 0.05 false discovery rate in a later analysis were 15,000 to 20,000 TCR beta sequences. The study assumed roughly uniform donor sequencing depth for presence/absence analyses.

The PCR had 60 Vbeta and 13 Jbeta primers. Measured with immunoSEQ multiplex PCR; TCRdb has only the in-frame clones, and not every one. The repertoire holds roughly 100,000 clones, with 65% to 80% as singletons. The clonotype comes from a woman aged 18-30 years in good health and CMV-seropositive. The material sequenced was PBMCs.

The chain's CDR3 is CSATSAQETQYF. The CDR3 DNA reads TGCAGCGCGACTAGCGCCCAAGAGACCCAGTACTTC. The V gene is TRBV29-1, the J gene TRBJ2-5, with TRBD2 matching 8 bases. The CDR3 has 12 residues. Trimming at V came to 7 bases and at J to 1 base, leaving 2 bases not matched to a gene. Germline CDR1 is SQVTM and CDR2 is ANQGSEA.